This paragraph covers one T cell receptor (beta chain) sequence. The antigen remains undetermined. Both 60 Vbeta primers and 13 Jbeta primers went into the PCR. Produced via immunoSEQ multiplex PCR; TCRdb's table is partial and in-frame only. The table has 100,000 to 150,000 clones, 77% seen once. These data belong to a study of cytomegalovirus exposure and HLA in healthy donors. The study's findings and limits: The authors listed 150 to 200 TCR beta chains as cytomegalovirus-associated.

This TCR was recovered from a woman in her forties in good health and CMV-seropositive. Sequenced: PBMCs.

The CDR3 reads CASSLGGEEKLFF. CDR3 nucleotide sequence: TGTGCCAGCAGCCTAGGGGGCGAGGAAAAACTGTTTTTT. This chain joins TRBV5-8 and TRBJ1-4; 7 positions agree with TRBD1. The junction had 5 bases not matched to a gene; V was cut back by 4 bases and J by 8 bases. Germline assignment: CDR1 SGHTS and CDR2 YDEGEE. This CDR3 comprises 13 residues.